Below are 24 T cell receptor beta chains sequenced from a single sample in a study of cytomegalovirus exposure and HLA in healthy donors. Both 60 Vbeta primers and 13 Jbeta primers went into the PCR. Repertoires were generated with immunoSEQ multiplex PCR, while TCRdb's copy carries only in-frame clones and drops some. The sample lists some 150,000 clones; roughly 77% were seen once. Material: PBMCs. All receptors derive from a man under 40 in good health and CMV-seropositive.

The chain couples TRBV19 to TRBJ1-4; 8 nucleotides match TRBD1. V lost 3 bases to trimming and J lost 2 bases; unmatched junction nucleotides: 5. This CDR3 has 16 amino acids. Germline V gene sequence: CDR1 LNHDA, CDR2 SQIVND (reference sequence). CDR3 sequence: CASSIRTGWTNEKLFF. The CDR3 nucleotides read TGTGCCAGTAGTATCCGGACAGGGTGGACTAATGAAAAACTGTTTTTT.

This clone came up once. The chain carries TRBV28 and TRBJ2-1; 9 nucleotides align to TRBD1. From germline, CDR1 is MDHEN and CDR2 SYDVKM. This CDR3 is built from 15 residues. The V segment lost 8 bases and the J segment 7 bases; nucleotides outside the gene matches: 12. The CDR3 nucleotides are TGTGCCAGCCTTAATGGGGACAGGGCTGGTAATGAGCAGTTCTTC. The encoded protein is CASLNGDRAGNEQFF.

This clone showed up just once. The chain employs TRBV2 and TRBJ1-2, with a possible D match to TRBD1 (5 bases). Germline values: CDR1 SNHLY, CDR2 FYNNEI. Trimming cost V 3 bases and J 4 bases, with 12 bases left between them. This CDR3 has 14 residues. CDR3 in amino acids: CASSEDQGIYGYTF. CDR3 bases: TGTGCCAGCAGTGAGGATCAGGGAATCTATGGCTACACCTTC.

The rearrangement joins TRBV9 to TRBJ1-2; the D gene is possibly TRBD1 (5 bases). Trimming took off 3 bases at V and 1 base at J, with 13 bases between the two ends. Germline loops: CDR1 SGDLS, CDR2 YYNGEE. The CDR3 is made up of 15 amino acids. CDR3 DNA sequence: TGTGCCAGCAGCGCGGGGGGACTAGTTAACTATGGCTACACCTTC. It is translated as CASSAGGLVNYGYTF.

CDR3 sequence (DNA): TGCGCCAGCAGCCAACACACAGAAATCTATGGCTACACCTTC. Protein: CASSQHTEIYGYTF. The chain links TRBV4-1 to TRBJ1-2; D call uncertain. The CDR3 runs 14 residues. Trimming cost V 2 bases and J 4 bases, with 11 bases left between them. Germline CDR1 is MGHRA and CDR2 is YSYEKL.

CDR3: CASSRQGERQETQYF. The CDR3 coding sequence is TGTGCCAGCTCGAGACAGGGTGAGAGGCAAGAGACCCAGTACTTC. V is TRBV18 and J is TRBJ2-5; 7 nucleotides match TRBD1. The V gene end was trimmed by 6 bases and the J gene end by 2 bases; junction bases not matched to a gene: 9. The germline gives CDR1 KGHSH, CDR2 LQKENI. The CDR3 extends over 15 amino acids.

The chain has TRBV28 and TRBJ2-5, with 8 bases that match TRBD2. Germline V gene lookup returns CDR1 MDHEN and CDR2 SYDVKM. Germline trimming cut 6 bases from V and 5 bases from J; bases unmatched to any gene: 11. The CDR3 is 15 amino acids. The CDR3 sequence is CASSAASGSGETQYF. The CDR3 DNA is TGTGCCAGCAGCGCGGCTAGCGGGTCGGGGGAGACCCAGTACTTC.

In this sample, this clone turned up many times. CDR3 sequence (DNA): TGCAGCGTTCTCGTGGGGGGGACAGGGTTCGGCTATGGCTACACCTTC. It codes for CSVLVGGTGFGYGYTF. This chain connects TRBV29-1 to TRBJ1-2; 9 bases are a match to TRBD1. This CDR3 has 16 residues. V trimming: 5 bases; J trimming: 4 bases; junction bases outside the gene matches: 14. The germline V gene has CDR1 SQVTM and CDR2 ANQGSEA.

The rearrangement uses TRBV30 and TRBJ1-2, with D possibly matching TRBD1 (5 bases). The CDR3 runs to 13 residues. Germline V gene data show CDR1 as GTSNPN and CDR2 as SVGIG (reference sequence). The V and J ends lost 3 bases and 8 bases respectively, with 16 bases between them. CDR3 in amino acids: CAWSAGSSIGYTF. The CDR3 DNA sequence: TGTGCCTGGAGCGCAGGGTCGTCGATCGGCTACACCTTC.

V is TRBV5-1 and J is TRBJ2-3, with 9 bases matching TRBD1. CDR1 SGHRS and CDR2 YFSETQ come from the germline V gene. After removal of 1 base from V and 4 bases from J, the junction contained 10 bases not matched to a gene. The CDR3 covers 17 residues. CDR3 DNA sequence: TGCGCCAGCAGCTTGATGGCAGGGACAGGGAGGGCAGATACGCAGTATTTT. It codes for CASSLMAGTGRADTQYF.

In this sample, this clone turned up a few times. The chain links TRBV6-4 to TRBJ2-3; 14 nucleotides align to TRBD2. Germline V lookup: CDR1 MRHNA, CDR2 SNTAGT. The CDR3 runs to 15 residues. The V and J ends lost 3 bases and 4 bases, in that order; junction bases with no gene match: 0. CDR3 nucleotides: TGTGCCAGCAGTGAGACTAGCGGGGGGGCAGATACGCAGTATTTT. Amino acids: CASSETSGGADTQYF.

This sequence joins TRBV20-1 and TRBJ2-7, with D tentatively TRBD1 (5 bases). V was shortened by 3 bases and J by 2 bases, with 5 bases between the two germline ends. The germline CDR1 and CDR2 sequences are DFQATT and SNEGSKA (reference sequence). The CDR3 runs to 11 residues. In nucleotides, the CDR3 is TGCAGTGCTAGCAGGGCCTACGAGCAGTACTTC. Translating it yields CSASRAYEQYF.

This clone occurred a few times. The rearrangement uses TRBV4-1 and TRBJ2-5; perhaps TRBD2 as D (7 bases). Gene TRBJ2-7 matches the end of the DNA better, so the J call may be wrong. Per the germline V gene, CDR1 is MGHRA and CDR2 is YSYEKL. The CDR3 covers 14 residues. CDR3 in DNA: TGCGCCAGCAGCCAAGCTGGGGGGGCCAACGAGCAGTACTTC. It specifies CASSQAGGANEQYF.

The chain is built from TRBV21-1 and TRBJ1-5; the table assigns TRBD1, which was not confirmed against the DNA. TRBV21-1 is recorded as a pseudogene. The CDR3 length is 16 residues. This chain's CDR3 is CASSKTGQGANQPQHF. Here the CDR3 DNA reads TGTGCCAGCAGCAAAACGGGTCAGGGGGCCAATCAGCCCCAGCATTTT.

This chain uses TRBV14 with TRBJ1-1; 9 positions match TRBD1. Germline lookup yields CDR1 SGHDN and CDR2 FVKESK. This CDR3 comprises 15 residues. The V segment lost 4 bases and the J segment 5 bases; nucleotides outside the gene matches: 8. For the CDR3, the DNA is TGTGCCAGCAGCCGGGAACAGGGGGCAAGGACTGAAGCTTTCTTT. Translated, it gives CASSREQGARTEAFF.

This chain links TRBV5-4 with TRBJ2-3; 11 bases align to TRBD1. The ends lost 4 bases at V and 3 bases at J; junction bases unmatched: 4. CDR1 is SGHNT, CDR2 YYREEE, per germline (reference sequence). There are 15 residues in the CDR3. CDR3 DNA sequence: TGTGCCAGCAGCGGGGGGGACAGGGGGACAGATACGCAGTATTTT. Translating gives CASSGGDRGTDTQYF.

V is TRBV5-1 and J is TRBJ2-2, with TRBD2 identical over 7 bases. The length of the CDR3 is 16 residues. CDR1 is SGHRS, CDR2 YFSETQ, per germline. The ends lost 0 bases at V and 7 bases at J; junction bases unmatched: 9. The CDR3: CASSLDGAGELGELFF. The DNA of the CDR3 is TGCGCCAGCAGCTTGGATGGGGCGGGAGAGCTCGGGGAGCTGTTTTTT.

This chain joins TRBV30 and TRBJ2-7, with 7 bases that match TRBD1. V lost 3 bases and J lost 12; bases outside the gene matches: 11. CDR3 length: 12 residues. Germline CDR1 reads GTSNPN; CDR2 reads SVGIG (reference sequence). This CDR3 reads CAWSEGQQTGYF. The CDR3 DNA sequence: TGTGCCTGGAGCGAGGGACAGCAAACTGGGTACTTC.

The rearrangement uses TRBV15 and TRBJ2-4; TRBD2 might be the D (6 bases). The V end lost 8 bases, the J end lost 0 bases, and 14 bases lay between the germline ends. Germline CDR1 reads LNHNV; CDR2 reads YYDKDF (reference sequence). This CDR3 comprises 15 residues. CDR3 coding DNA: TGTGCCACCGGCATCGGGGAGGAAGCCAAAAACATTCAGTACTTC. Translation gives CATGIGEEAKNIQYF.

As concerns this clone: Other DNA sequences in the same sample also yield this CDR3. The chain combines TRBV2 with TRBJ1-1; weak D call: TRBD1 (5 bases). CDR1 and CDR2 from the germline V gene are SNHLY and FYNNEI. V was shortened by 7 bases and J by 1 base, with 10 bases between the two germline ends. CDR3 length: 13 residues. The chain's CDR3 is CASTLGENTEAFF. CDR3 DNA: TGTGCCAGCACTCTAGGGGAGAACACTGAAGCTTTCTTT.

The chain has TRBV4-1 and TRBJ1-1, with a weak D call TRBD1 (5 bases). This CDR3 is built from 14 residues. Germline CDR1 reads MGHRA; CDR2 reads YSYEKL. V was pared by 0 bases and J by 3 bases, with 8 bases between. The CDR3 here is CASSQESGDTEAFF. CDR3 DNA sequence: TGCGCCAGCAGCCAAGAATCGGGGGACACTGAAGCTTTCTTT.

This clone was found once. The chain has TRBV5-1 and TRBJ1-1; 7 positions agree with TRBD1. The CDR3 is 19 amino acids. The V and J ends lost 2 bases and 2 bases, in that order; junction bases with no gene match: 18. Per the germline V gene, CDR1 is SGHRS and CDR2 is YFSETQ. CDR3 sequence reads: CASSFFRTGTEEQNTEAFF. The CDR3 DNA reads TGCGCCAGCAGCTTCTTTAGAACCGGGACAGAAGAACAAAACACTGAAGCTTTCTTT.

For this clone: An end of the junction does not agree with germline; a read error may underlie this. The rearrangement links TRBV7-7 to TRBJ2-5, with TRBD1 matching 7 bases. The CDR3 covers 14 residues. Germline CDR1 and CDR2: SSHAT and FNYEAQ (reference sequence). The CDR3 loop reads CASSLGQDVETQYF. CDR3 nucleotides: TGTGCTAGCAGCTTAGGACAGGATGTAGAGACCCAGTACTTC.

The chain uses TRBV9 and TRBJ2-1, with TRBD2 matching over 13 bases. The CDR3 runs 16 residues. J gave up 9 bases and V 3 bases, and 9 bases lay outside the gene matches. The germline gives CDR1 SGDLS, CDR2 YYNGEE. The CDR3: CASSGTSGRGGTEQFF. The CDR3 DNA reads TGTGCCAGCAGCGGGACTAGCGGGAGAGGGGGGACTGAGCAGTTCTTC.